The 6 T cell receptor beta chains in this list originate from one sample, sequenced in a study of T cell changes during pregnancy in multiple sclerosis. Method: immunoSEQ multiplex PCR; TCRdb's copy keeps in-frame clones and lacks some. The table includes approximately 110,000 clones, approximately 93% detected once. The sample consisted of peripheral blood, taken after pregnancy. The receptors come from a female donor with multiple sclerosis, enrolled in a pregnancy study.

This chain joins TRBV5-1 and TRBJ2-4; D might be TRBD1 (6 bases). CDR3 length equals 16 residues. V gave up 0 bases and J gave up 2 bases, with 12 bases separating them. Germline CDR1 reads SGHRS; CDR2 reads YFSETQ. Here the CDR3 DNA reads TGCGCCAGCAGCTTGGAGGCAGGGGTAACCAAAAACATTCAGTACTTC. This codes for CASSLEAGVTKNIQYF.

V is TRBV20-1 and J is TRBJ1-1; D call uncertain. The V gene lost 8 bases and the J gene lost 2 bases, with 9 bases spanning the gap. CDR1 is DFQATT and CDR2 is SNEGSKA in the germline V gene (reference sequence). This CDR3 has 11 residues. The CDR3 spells CSSFLNTEAFF. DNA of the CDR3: TGCAGTTCTTTTTTAAACACTGAAGCTTTCTTT.

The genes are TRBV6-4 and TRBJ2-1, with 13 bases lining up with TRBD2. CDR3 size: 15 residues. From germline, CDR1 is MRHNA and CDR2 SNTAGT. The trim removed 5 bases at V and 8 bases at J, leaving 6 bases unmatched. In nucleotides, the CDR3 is TGTGCCAGCAGTCTTCGGACTAGCGGGGGCGATGAGCAGTTCTTC. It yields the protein CASSLRTSGGDEQFF.

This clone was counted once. The CDR3 DNA follows: TGTGCTAGTGGTCTCGCTTCCGGGACAGGGGGTGGGGAAGCTTTCTTT. Encoded protein: CASGLASGTGGGEAFF. The chain employs TRBV12-5 and TRBJ1-1; 11 nucleotides match TRBD1. The CDR3 covers 16 residues. V was clipped by 5 bases and J by 8 bases; unmatched bases: 13. Germline lookup yields CDR1 LGHNT and CDR2 FRNRAP.

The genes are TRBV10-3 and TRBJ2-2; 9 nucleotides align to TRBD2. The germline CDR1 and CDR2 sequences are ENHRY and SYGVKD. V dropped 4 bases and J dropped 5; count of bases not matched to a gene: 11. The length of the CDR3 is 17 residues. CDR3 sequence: CAISGAGGSTRTGELFF. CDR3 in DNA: TGTGCCATCAGTGGAGCGGGGGGCTCCACCAGGACCGGGGAGCTGTTTTTT.

CDR3 protein: CASRSASPYEQYF. DNA of the CDR3: TGTGCCAGCCGCTCCGCGAGTCCGTACGAGCAGTACTTC. The chain carries TRBV6-5 and TRBJ2-7; D ambiguous. Germline CDR1 and CDR2: MNHEY and SVGAGI. V dropped 8 bases and J dropped 4 bases, with 15 bases sitting between them. This CDR3 contains 13 residues.